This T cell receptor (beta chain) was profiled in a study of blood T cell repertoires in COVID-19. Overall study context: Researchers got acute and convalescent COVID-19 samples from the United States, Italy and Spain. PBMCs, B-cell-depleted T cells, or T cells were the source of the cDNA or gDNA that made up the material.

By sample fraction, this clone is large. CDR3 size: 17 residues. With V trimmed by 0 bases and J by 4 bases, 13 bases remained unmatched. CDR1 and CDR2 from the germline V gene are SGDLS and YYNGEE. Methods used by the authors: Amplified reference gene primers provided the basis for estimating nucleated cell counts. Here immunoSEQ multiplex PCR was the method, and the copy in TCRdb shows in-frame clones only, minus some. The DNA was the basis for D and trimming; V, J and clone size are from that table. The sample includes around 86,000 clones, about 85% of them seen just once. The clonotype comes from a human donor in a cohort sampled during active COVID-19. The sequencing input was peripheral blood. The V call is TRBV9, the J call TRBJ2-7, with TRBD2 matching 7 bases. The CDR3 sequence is CASSVASVAGEGYEQYF. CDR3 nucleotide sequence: TGTGCCAGCAGCGTAGCCTCAGTCGCGGGAGAAGGTTACGAGCAGTACTTC.